The T cell receptor (beta chain) described here comes from a study of T cells in Graves' hyperthyroidism and ophthalmopathy (dated by TCRdb to between 2018 and 2020). Study-level background: Peripheral blood samples were taken at the time of initial diagnosis, prior to any treatment. TCR V-J signatures able to tell the groups apart were searched for in a discovery cohort of more than 90 patients, of whom more than 40 had Graves' ophthalmopathy and around 57 had stable Graves' hyperthyroidism. Prospective prediction of ophthalmopathy was tested in an independent validation cohort of approximately 18 hyperthyroidism patients and approximately 17 patients who later progressed to ophthalmopathy. For training and testing, the roughly 97 patients in the discovery cohort were randomly divided in a 7:3 ratio. In addition, the study compared T-cell repertoires in thyroid tissue and in blood from six Graves' hyperthyroidism patients. Once sampling was done, hyperthyroidism patients were given methimazole at a starting dose of 30 mg daily, whereas ophthalmopathy patients were given high-dose intravenous methylprednisolone. The paper reports TCR Vbeta CDR3 sequencing of some 140 peripheral blood samples: under 45 ophthalmopathy, roughly 80 hyperthyroidism and roughly 17 progressor patients. The full study reports these points: A model built on a 13 V-J signature distinguished ophthalmopathy from stable hyperthyroidism, reaching around 87% sensitivity and 81% to 83% specificity in cross-validation and 80%/75% in testing. Sample size was not statistically predetermined, and blinding of investigators to group allocation was not performed. Most expanded thyroid clonotypes (frequency above 0.001) were also detected in blood, a finding suggesting that blood repertoires may reflect thyroid immune responses. In validation, the model predicted progression to ophthalmopathy with around 71% sensitivity and less than 75% specificity, a median of about 6.7 months before onset.

The TCR beta CDR3 regions were amplified from RNA transcripts. For the first round of RT-PCR on the TCR CDR3, the HTBI primer set was used together with the Qiagen OneStep RT-PCR kit. Libraries were constructed in a second round of multiplex PCR, after which size selection and purification were performed. Paired-end sequencing of the libraries was performed with 100 bp reads on an Illumina HiSeq2000. The paper's processing steps were these. SOAPnuke was used to process the raw data, with reads discarded if the reads contained adapters or uncalled bases, had a mean Phred below 15, or lacked an exact constant-primer or identifier match. High-quality paired reads were merged with COPE v1.2.5, and unique nucleotide sequences were defined as clonotypes. MiTCR v1.1 was used to align clonotypes to the IMGT TRBV, TRBD and TRBJ reference segments. The analysis included only V-J combinations with a frequency above 0.0001, which together covered 99% to 99.2% of the repertoires. A TCS score was defined as the ratio between F50 (clonal expansion) and ExV (chaos), using BLOSUM62-based TCRdist between CDR3 peptides within each V-J. Welch's t-statistics and random forest reduced some 510 V-J features to about 13, which were used in a naive Bayes classifier (R e1071). TCRdb reran the public reads through fastp at Q25 and MiXCR, keeping productive beta chains. Each entry is one CDR3 protein sequence, shown with its most common DNA and genes. The V and J calls here are based on TCRdb, not the publication. Counted in this sample were 240,000 or so distinct CDR3 sequences; roughly 17% of them appeared once. The ten largest account for 28% of the sample.

There are 16 amino acids in the CDR3, from cysteine to phenylalanine inclusive. Kept here is only the CDR3 DNA, which spans 48 bases and is read in frame from base 1. At the junction V is shortened by 0 bases and J by 0 bases, with 9 bases in between. CDR1 and CDR2, looked up from the germline V gene (reference sequence), are LGHDT and YNNKEL. Moderately to severely active disease, a Clinical Activity Score of at least 3, a NOSPECS grade of at least 4, and a duration under 3 months were present in ophthalmopathy patients. Exclusion was applied to patients with uncontrolled infections, other autoimmune diseases, pregnancy or lactation. Diagnoses were established on the basis of clinical symptoms, serum thyroxine and TRAb, thyroid ultrasound, and orbital computed tomography. PBMCs were isolated from about 10 ml of fresh peripheral blood by Ficoll-Paque density gradient centrifugation. Total RNA was extracted with Trizol reagent, and quality was checked on an Agilent 2100 Bioanalyzer.

The sample holds many counts of this clonotype. It has no known antigen specificity. The input lacks base qualities; no much larger clone sits a single base away. The sequence came from a woman aged 18-29 years with Graves' ophthalmopathy. Here the chain combines TRBV3-1 and TRBJ2-1, with no confidently assigned D gene. The sequencing sample was made of blood. The nucleotide sequence reads as follows: TGTGCCAGCAGCCAAGAGACCGCAAGCTCCTACAATGAGCAGTTCTTC. Its protein product is CASSQETASSYNEQFF.